These 27 T cell receptor beta chains were all obtained from the same sample, sequenced in a study of identical twins. MiXCR was run by TCRdb on the 5' RACE reads, yielding one entry per CDR3 protein. Among around 480,000 distinct CDR3 sequences listed, 13% to 15% were seen once. These data were also reused for a study on yellow fever vaccine responses in identical twins.

The sequenced sample was CD4+ T cells sorted from blood. These receptor sequences come from a young woman in good health.

The chain employs TRBV27 and TRBJ2-3; 15 bases are a match to TRBD2. This CDR3 has 17 amino acids. Per the germline V gene, CDR1 is MNHEY and CDR2 is SMNVEV (reference sequence). Trimming removed 5 bases from V and 5 bases from J; junction bases left unmatched: 8. This CDR3 is CASSTRTSGGARDTQYF. In DNA form, the CDR3 reads TGTGCCAGCAGTACCCGGACTAGCGGGGGGGCCAGAGATACGCAGTATTTT.

This clonotype has a handful of counts. The chain employs TRBV5-1 and TRBJ2-5, with D maybe TRBD1 (6 bases). The CDR3 consists of 13 residues. Per germline, CDR1 SGHRS and CDR2 YFSETQ. The V and J ends lost 4 bases and 5 bases respectively, with 12 bases between them. CDR3 in DNA: TGCGCCAGCAGCCTTACAGGGATGGAGACCCAGTACTTC. It translates to CASSLTGMETQYF.

The rearrangement joins TRBV21-1 to TRBJ2-2; TRBD1 was called by the table and not checked on the DNA. TRBV21-1 is reported as a pseudogene. This CDR3 is 17 amino acids long. CDR3 sequence (DNA): TGTGCCAGCAGCAAAGGAGGACGGGGTGGTGGCACCGGGGAGCTGTTTTTT. Translation gives CASSKGGRGGGTGELFF.

The CDR3 DNA reads as TGTGCCAGCAGCTTAGATACAGGGAAGGCCGTCGAGCAGTACTTC. Its protein product is CASSLDTGKAVEQYF. The chain is built from TRBV5-4 and TRBJ2-7; a possible D gene is TRBD1 (6 bases). Germline assignment: CDR1 SGHNT and CDR2 YYREEE (reference sequence). Trimming pared 2 bases from V and 6 bases from J, leaving 18 bases between. The CDR3 is 15 amino acids.

This clonotype was detected only a few times. The DNA for the CDR3 is TGCGCCAGCAGTGAGTCGACCCTCTACGAGCAGTACTTC. Its translation: CASSESTLYEQYF. The chain uses TRBV10-2 and TRBJ2-7; D is uncertain. Per germline, CDR1 WSHSY and CDR2 SAAADI. Trimming removed 0 bases at V and 3 bases at J, with 6 bases between. The CDR3 consists of 13 residues.

This clonotype was observed once. This sequence joins TRBV10-3 and TRBJ2-3; perhaps TRBD1 as D (5 bases). CDR3 length: 14 amino acids. V was cut by 4 bases and J by 0 bases, with 8 bases left in between. The germline gives CDR1 ENHRY, CDR2 SYGVKD. Here the CDR3 DNA reads TGTGCCATCAGTGTACAGGAAAGCACAGATACGCAGTATTTT. This encodes CAISVQESTDTQYF.

This rearrangement joins TRBV5-1 to TRBJ2-5; 8 bases map to TRBD1. V shed 3 bases and J 1 base; nucleotides not matched to a gene: 8. CDR1 SGHRS and CDR2 YFSETQ come from the germline V gene. This CDR3 is 16 amino acids long. The CDR3 is CASSWTGTTGQETQYF. For the CDR3, the DNA is TGCGCCAGCAGCTGGACAGGGACCACTGGCCAAGAGACCCAGTACTTC.

The V and J genes are TRBV6-1 and TRBJ2-7, with TRBD1 matching over 10 bases. V lost 6 bases to trimming and J lost 5 bases; unmatched junction nucleotides: 7. Germline V CDR1 and CDR2: MNHNS, SASEGT. The CDR3 is made up of 14 amino acids. DNA of the CDR3: TGTGCCAGCAGCCCCGACAGGGGGCAACACGAGCAGTACTTC. This translates into CASSPDRGQHEQYF.

The chain employs TRBV10-1 and TRBJ2-2, with D maybe TRBD2 (6 bases). Per the germline V gene, CDR1 is WNHNN and CDR2 is SYGVQD (reference sequence). Deletions cut 0 bases from V and 2 bases from J, with 10 bases between. The CDR3 covers 16 residues. The CDR3 DNA is TGCGCCAGCAGTGAGTCCGGGACTTCAAACACCGGGGAGCTGTTTTTT. Translation gives CASSESGTSNTGELFF.

This clonotype has a handful of counts. The chain has TRBV20-1 and TRBJ2-7, with D perhaps matching TRBD2 (5 bases). The V end lost 0 bases, the J end lost 2 bases, and 14 bases lay between the germline ends. CDR3 length: 15 residues. Germline CDR1 and CDR2: DFQATT and SNEGSKA (reference sequence). The CDR3 loop is CSARDARGQTYEQYF. As DNA, the CDR3 is TGCAGTGCTAGAGATGCCCGGGGTCAGACCTACGAGCAGTACTTC.

The J gene is TRBJ2-3, the V gene TRBV6-5; D is perhaps TRBD1 or TRBD2 (5 bases each). CDR3 length equals 12 residues. Germline lookup yields CDR1 MNHEY and CDR2 SVGAGI. V dropped 6 bases and J dropped 4 bases, with 8 bases sitting between them. The CDR3: CASRGPADTQYF. The CDR3 region has the DNA TGTGCCAGCAGGGGACCAGCAGATACGCAGTATTTT.

This clonotype has at least ten counts. The gene calls are TRBV3-1 and TRBJ1-2; a possible D gene is TRBD1 (5 bases). This CDR3 region has 13 residues. V was trimmed by 2 bases and J by 4 bases, leaving 8 bases between them. Germline lookup yields CDR1 LGHDT and CDR2 YNNKEL (reference sequence). CDR3 sequence (DNA): TGTGCCAGCAGCCAATTAGACAGCTATGGCTACACCTTC. Its translation is CASSQLDSYGYTF.

As to this clonotype: A read error may account for a junction end that differs from germline. CDR3 region: CASSATSGGARGTDTLYF. The CDR3 coding sequence is TGCGCCAGCAGCGCGACTAGCGGGGGGGCGAGGGGCACAGATACGCTGTATTTT. This sequence joins TRBV5-1 and TRBJ2-3; 14 bases line up with TRBD2. CDR1 and CDR2 (germline): SGHRS, YFSETQ. The CDR3 is made up of 18 amino acids.

In its sample, this clonotype was seen many times. The chain joins TRBV25-1 to TRBJ1-2, with a possible D match to TRBD1 (5 bases). V gave up 3 bases and J gave up 5 bases, with 7 bases separating them. The CDR3 spans 12 residues. Germline V CDR1 and CDR2: MGHDK, SYGVNS. Here the CDR3 reads CASSDPGYGYTF. The CDR3 bases are TGTGCCAGCAGTGATCCAGGGTATGGCTACACCTTC.

J is TRBJ1-1 and V is TRBV6-6; D unclear. V was shortened by 7 bases and J by 8 bases, with 11 bases between the two germline ends. Germline V gene lookup returns CDR1 MNHNY and CDR2 SVGAGI (reference sequence). The CDR3 consists of 11 residues. This chain's CDR3 is CASTLSTEAFF. For the CDR3, the DNA is TGTGCCAGCACCCTCAGCACCGAAGCTTTCTTT.

This clonotype was recorded a few times. V is TRBV29-1 and J is TRBJ1-2; unclear D gene. This CDR3 comprises 12 residues. V was cut by 8 bases and J by 0 bases, with 10 bases left in between. The germline V gene has CDR1 SQVTM and CDR2 ANQGSEA. The CDR3 bases are TGCAGCTGCGGGGTAGCTAACTATGGCTACACCTTC. Protein sequence: CSCGVANYGYTF. The variable domain in full, completed from reference TRBV29-1 and TRBJ1-2, reads SAVISQKPSRDICQRGTSLTIQCQVDSQVTMMFWYRQQPGQSLTLIATANQGSEATYESGFVIDKFPISRPNLTFSTLTVSNMSPEDSSIYLCSCGVANYGYTFGSGTRLTVV.

This clonotype has only a few counts. The J gene is TRBJ1-3, the V gene TRBV7-8; D is unresolved. The CDR3 runs to 14 residues. V lost 2 bases, J lost 0 bases, and 5 bases lay in between. Germline CDR1 SGHVS, CDR2 FQNEAQ. DNA of the CDR3: TGTGCCAGCAGCTTAAGGAGCTCTGGAAACACCATATATTTT. It codes for CASSLRSSGNTIYF. The variable domain in full, completed from reference TRBV7-8 and TRBJ1-3, reads GAGVSQSPRYKVAKRGQDVALRCDPISGHVSLFWYQQALGQGPEFLTYFQNEAQLDKSGLPSDRFFAERPEGSVSTLKIQRTQQEDSAVYLCASSLRSSGNTIYFGEGSWLTVV.

This clonotype was seen only a few times. The chain uses TRBV7-2 and TRBJ2-3, with TRBD2 matching over 16 bases. The junction had 5 bases not matched to a gene; V was cut back by 0 bases and J by 5 bases. This CDR3 region has 18 residues. Germline CDR1 is SGHTA and CDR2 is FQGNSA. The CDR3 nucleotides are TGTGCCAGCAGCTTAGCGGGACTAGCGGGAGGGCAAGGAGATACGCAGTATTTT. It codes for CASSLAGLAGGQGDTQYF.

This clonotype was found a few times. CDR3 DNA: TGTGCCAGCAGCTTTCCGATCGGTTCGGGGCATTTAGAGACCCAGTACTTC. Its translation is CASSFPIGSGHLETQYF. The V call is TRBV11-2, the J call TRBJ2-5, with D perhaps given as TRBD1 or TRBD2 (5 bases each). Germline assignment: CDR1 SGHAT and CDR2 FQNNGV. Trimming took 3 bases from V and 4 from J, leaving 21 bases between them. This CDR3 is built from 17 residues.

This clonotype was counted at least ten times. The chain employs TRBV7-2 and TRBJ1-5; D is undetermined. The CDR3 is 13 residues long. V lost 9 bases and J 0 bases, leaving 9 bases between the germline ends. Germline loops: CDR1 SGHTA, CDR2 FQGNSA. DNA of the CDR3: TGTGCCAGTAGAAGGGATAGCAATCAGCCCCAGCATTTT. This codes for CASRRDSNQPQHF.

V usage is TRBV7-8 and J usage is TRBJ1-6; TRBD1 is a possible D gene (6 bases). The CDR3 contains 15 residues. Between the trimmed V and J ends, which lost 5 bases and 8 bases, there was a span of 16 bases. Per germline, CDR1 SGHVS and CDR2 FQNEAQ. The CDR3 sequence: CASSQEQGLYSPLHF. CDR3 nucleotides: TGTGCCAGCAGCCAAGAACAGGGCCTGTATTCACCCCTCCACTTT. Using reference TRBV7-8 and TRBJ1-6 for the parts outside the CDR3, the full variable domain is GAGVSQSPRYKVAKRGQDVALRCDPISGHVSLFWYQQALGQGPEFLTYFQNEAQLDKSGLPSDRFFAERPEGSVSTLKIQRTQQEDSAVYLCASSQEQGLYSPLHFGNGTRLTVT.

The chain recombines TRBV12-3 or TRBV12-4 with TRBJ2-7; 7 bases fit TRBD2. This CDR3 contains 13 residues. Losses at the gene ends were 7 bases for V and 5 bases for J; bases not matched to a gene: 8. DNA of the CDR3: TGTGCCAGCACTCAGAGGGAGGGAAACGAGCAGTACTTC. It yields the protein CASTQREGNEQYF.

The CDR3 is CAISRDFTYNEQFF. Written as DNA, the CDR3 is TGTGCCATCAGCCGGGACTTCACCTACAATGAGCAGTTCTTC. The rearrangement uses TRBV10-3 and TRBJ2-1, with D possibly being TRBD2 (6 bases). Trimming shortened V by 6 bases and J by 2 bases, and 11 bases separated the two germline ends. CDR1 and CDR2 (germline): ENHRY, SYGVKD. The CDR3 totals 14 residues.

This chain links TRBV2 with TRBJ2-7; TRBD1 agrees at 11 bases. The CDR3 runs to 16 residues. CDR1 and CDR2 (germline): SNHLY, FYNNEI. V trimming: 7 bases; J trimming: 3 bases; junction bases outside the gene matches: 11. CDR3 sequence (DNA): TGTGCCAGCACGGGAGGCGCCGGGACAGGGGGCTACGAGCAGTACTTC. Protein product: CASTGGAGTGGYEQYF.

The chain carries TRBV4-1 and TRBJ2-3; 8 positions agree with TRBD2. Germline CDR1 and CDR2: MGHRA and YSYEKL. CDR3 length equals 15 residues. V dropped 7 bases and J dropped 5; count of bases not matched to a gene: 11. The CDR3 DNA reads as TGCGCCAGCACCTCTATAGCGGGGTGGCAAGATACGCAGTATTTT. Its translation is CASTSIAGWQDTQYF.

A few counts support this clonotype. The junction differs from germline at one of its ends, possibly a read error. The chain joins TRBV7-7 to TRBJ2-5; 8 bases match TRBD1. Germline CDR1 is SSHAT and CDR2 is FNYEAQ (reference sequence). This CDR3 has 15 residues. Here the CDR3 reads CASSPGTGQQETQYF. The CDR3 bases are TGTGCTAGCAGCCCAGGGACAGGCCAACAAGAGACCCAGTACTTC.

The V call is TRBV30, the J call TRBJ2-1, with D perhaps assigned TRBD1 or TRBD2 (5 bases each). The V end lost 0 bases, the J end lost 8 bases, and 8 bases lay between the germline ends. This CDR3 region has 12 residues. Germline CDR1 is GTSNPN and CDR2 is SVGIG (reference sequence). For the CDR3, the DNA is TGTGCCTGGAGTGTACGGGGCTATGAGCAGTTCTTC. Translated: CAWSVRGYEQFF.